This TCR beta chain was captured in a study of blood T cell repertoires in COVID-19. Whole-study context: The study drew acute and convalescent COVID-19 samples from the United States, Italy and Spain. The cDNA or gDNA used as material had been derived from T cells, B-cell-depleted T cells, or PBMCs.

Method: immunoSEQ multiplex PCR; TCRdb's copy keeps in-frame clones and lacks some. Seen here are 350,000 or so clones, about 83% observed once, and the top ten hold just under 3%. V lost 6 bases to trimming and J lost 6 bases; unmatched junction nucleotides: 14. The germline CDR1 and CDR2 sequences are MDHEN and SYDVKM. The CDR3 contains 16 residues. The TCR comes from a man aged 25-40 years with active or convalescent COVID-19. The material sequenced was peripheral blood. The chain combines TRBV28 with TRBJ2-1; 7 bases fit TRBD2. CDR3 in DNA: TGTGCCAGCAGGTCCACCCGGGGCGGGGGACTCAATGAGCAGTTCTTC. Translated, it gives CASRSTRGGGLNEQFF.